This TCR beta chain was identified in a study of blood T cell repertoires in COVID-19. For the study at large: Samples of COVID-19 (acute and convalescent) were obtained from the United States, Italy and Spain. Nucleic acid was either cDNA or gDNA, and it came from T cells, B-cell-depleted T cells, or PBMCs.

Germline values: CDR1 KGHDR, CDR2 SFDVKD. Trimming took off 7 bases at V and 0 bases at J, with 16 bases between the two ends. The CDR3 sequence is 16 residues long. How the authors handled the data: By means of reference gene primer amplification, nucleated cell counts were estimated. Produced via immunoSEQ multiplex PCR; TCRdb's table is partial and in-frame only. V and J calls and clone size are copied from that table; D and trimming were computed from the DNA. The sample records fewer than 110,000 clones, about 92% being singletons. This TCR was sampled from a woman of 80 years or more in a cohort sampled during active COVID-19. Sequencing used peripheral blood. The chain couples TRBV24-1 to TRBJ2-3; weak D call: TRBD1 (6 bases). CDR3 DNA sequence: TGTGCCACCAGCCAATTTGAGGGGGAGAGCACAGATACGCAGTATTTT. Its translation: CATSQFEGESTDTQYF.